Presented here are 29 T cell receptor beta chains from one specimen sequenced in a study of T cells in women clearing cervical HPV infection. Only in-frame clones appear in the TCRdb table, and some are missing; sequencing was by immunoSEQ multiplex PCR. Its clone listing holds roughly 19,000 clones. The source material was blood buffy coat. Every receptor here comes from a woman aged 18 to 75 with a cervical HPV16 infection that either progressed to CIN3+ or cleared (not recorded which).

On this clone itself: The read ends 3 residues before the CDR3 terminus; that terminus is restored from the germline J gene. V usage is TRBV20-1 and J usage is TRBJ2-5; 7 bases line up with TRBD2. Germline CDR1 is DFQATT and CDR2 is SNEGSKA (reference sequence). The CDR3 runs to 12 residues. With 7 bases clipped from V and 5 bases from J, the junction kept 7 bases outside the gene matches. The CDR3 reads CSVREGPETQYF. The DNA read from the CDR3 is TGCAGTGTTAGGGAGGGCCCCGAGACC.

The CDR3 region is CASSPGHTEAFF. CDR3 DNA, as far as it was read: TGTGCCAGTAGTCCAGGGCACACTGAA. The V and J genes are TRBV19 and TRBJ1-1, with D perhaps matching TRBD1 (5 bases). The sequence runs out 3 residues before the end of the CDR3; the remainder is reconstructed from the germline J gene. The CDR3 totals 12 residues. In germline, CDR1 is LNHDA, CDR2 SQIVND (reference sequence). The V end lost 5 bases, the J end lost 3 bases, and 7 bases lay between the germline ends.

With respect to this clone: A read error may produce the germline difference seen at one junction end. The sequence runs out 3 residues before the end of the CDR3; the remainder is reconstructed from the germline J gene. The chain uses TRBV7-3 and TRBJ1-2; TRBD1 aligns across 7 bases. The CDR3 consists of 15 residues. CDR1 is SGHTA and CDR2 is FQGTGA in the germline V gene. CDR3 sequence reads: CASSPGQAQVYAYTF. The CDR3 bases that were read are TGTGCCAGCAGCCCCGGACAGGCCCAGGTTTATGCC.

Concerning this clone: The junction departs from germline at one end; a sequencing error may be responsible. The read falls 3 residues short of the CDR3 end, and the missing part is taken from the germline J gene. The rearrangement links TRBV4-2 to TRBJ2-7; D is perhaps TRBD2 (5 bases). Looked up from germline, CDR1 is LGHNA and CDR2 is YNFKEQ. The CDR3 is made up of 15 amino acids. The CDR3 protein is CASSQDSTNSYEQYF. The CDR3 DNA, read in part, is TGCGCCAGCAGCCAAGATTCGACTAATAGCTACGAG.

With respect to this clone: The CDR3 end is not reached by the read, which stops 3 residues before it; the germline J gene fills it in. This chain links TRBV11-2 with TRBJ1-5; D is perhaps TRBD1 (5 bases). The CDR3 contains 15 residues. In germline, CDR1 is SGHAT, CDR2 FQNNGV. The germline V and J ends were trimmed by 5 bases and 5 bases, with 16 bases remaining between them. CDR3 bases read: TGTGCCAGCAGCCCGGGTCAGGGATACCATCAGCCC. It encodes CASSPGQGYHQP. The CDR3, in full, reads CASSPGQGYHQPQHF.

A note on this clone: One junction end disagrees with the germline gene, perhaps due to a read error. Sequencing ends 3 residues short of the CDR3 end; the germline J gene provides the rest. The chain links TRBV4-2 to TRBJ2-5; perhaps TRBD1 as D (6 bases). The CDR3 is 15 amino acids. Germline CDR1 reads LGHNA; CDR2 reads YNFKEQ. The CDR3 DNA, read in part, is TGCGCCAGCAGTAAAGGCGTGGGGGCACTTGAGACC. This translates into CASSKGVGALET. The CDR3, in full, reads CASSKGVGALETQYF.

This clone counts as medium-sized by frequency. With the read ending 3 residues before the CDR3 end, the germline J gene is used to fill in that end. The chain links TRBV5-1 to TRBJ2-5; 8 bases are a match to TRBD2. There are 15 residues in the CDR3. Trimming cost V 0 bases and J 5 bases; bases outside gene matches: 6. The germline V gene has CDR1 SGHRS and CDR2 YFSETQ. The covered CDR3 bases are TGCGCCAGCAGCTTGGTCCCTAGCGGGCGTGAGACC. Translating it yields CASSLVPSGRET. The whole CDR3 sequence is CASSLVPSGRETQYF.

Points on this clone: With the read ending 3 residues before the CDR3 end, the germline J gene is used to fill in that end. The chain combines TRBV20-1 with TRBJ2-2; maybe TRBD1 (6 bases). CDR1 DFQATT and CDR2 SNEGSKA come from the germline V gene (reference sequence). CDR3 length: 15 amino acids. V was clipped by 6 bases and J by 5 bases, with 19 bases between them. The CDR3 protein is CSAPGQGLKTGELFF. Incomplete CDR3 DNA: TGCAGTGCCCCCGGGCAGGGGCTAAAAACCGGGGAG.

To note about this clone: Coverage ceases 3 residues before the CDR3 finishes, and the germline J gene fills in the end. The genes are TRBV10-2 and TRBJ2-7, with TRBD1 matching 12 bases. This CDR3 has 16 amino acids. The germline gives CDR1 WSHSY, CDR2 SAAADI. Trimming removed 2 bases from V and 1 base from J; junction bases left unmatched: 3. CDR3 sequence reads: CASSERDRGRSYEQYF. CDR3 DNA (partial): TGCGCCAGCAGTGAGAGGGACAGGGGGCGATCCTACGAG.

Comments on this clone: The sequenced fragment ends 3 residues before the CDR3 boundary, so the rest is inferred from the germline J gene. The chain uses TRBV7-6 and TRBJ2-2, with TRBD1 as a possible D gene (5 bases). The CDR3 is 15 amino acids. Germline V lookup: CDR1 SGHVS, CDR2 FNYEAQ. Incomplete CDR3 DNA: TGTGCCAGCAGCTTAGGGCAGGGCTCTAATGAAAAG. Amino acids: CASSLGQGSNEK. From start to end, the CDR3 is CASSLGQGSNEKLFF.

A word on this clone: The read terminates 3 residues before the CDR3 end, so the remaining end is supplied by the germline J gene. The rearrangement links TRBV11-2 to TRBJ1-2; D gene ambiguous. Trimming took 4 bases from V and 6 from J, leaving 12 bases between them. Looked up from germline, CDR1 is SGHAT and CDR2 is FQNNGV. The CDR3 length is 13 residues. CDR3 bases read: TGTGCCAGCAGCTCGATTAGCTGGGATGGC. As protein: CASSSISWDG. The complete CDR3 sequence is CASSSISWDGYTF.

Points on this clone: From the germline J gene comes the end of the CDR3, since the read stops 3 residues before it. The chain carries TRBV19 and TRBJ1-5; 10 positions agree with TRBD1. The trim removed 7 bases at V and 1 base at J, leaving 22 bases unmatched. In germline, CDR1 is LNHDA, CDR2 SQIVND (reference sequence). The CDR3 totals 21 residues. CDR3 DNA (partial): TGTGCCAGTAAAGAAGGGACAGGGGACACTCCGGATATATTCAGCAATCAGCCC. This gives the protein CASKEGTGDTPDIFSNQP. The whole CDR3 sequence reads CASKEGTGDTPDIFSNQPQHF.

CDR3 DNA, as far as it was read: TGTGCCAGCAGTGAAATGAGCGGGAGGGGCGCCGGGGAG. Amino acids: CASSEMSGRGAGE. The complete CDR3 sequence is CASSEMSGRGAGELFF. This chain joins TRBV2 and TRBJ2-2; the match to TRBD2 covers 10 bases. The sequence runs out 3 residues before the end of the CDR3; the remainder is reconstructed from the germline J gene. This CDR3 contains 16 residues. The ends lost 2 bases at V and 6 bases at J; junction bases unmatched: 6. CDR1 and CDR2 (germline): SNHLY, FYNNEI.

For this clone: With the read ending 3 residues before the CDR3 end, the germline J gene is used to fill in that end. Additional DNA sequences in this sample encode the identical CDR3. The chain recombines TRBV20-1 with TRBJ2-1; a weak D match, TRBD1 (5 bases). Trimming left V 1 base short and J 1 base short, with 11 bases between. Germline V gene data show CDR1 as DFQATT and CDR2 as SNEGSKA (reference sequence). The length of the CDR3 is 15 residues. The CDR3 loop reads CSARVDPGSYNEQFF. Incomplete CDR3 DNA: TGCAGTGCTAGAGTTGACCCAGGGTCCTACAATGAG.

Comment on this clone: Mismatch with germline at one junction end may stem from a read error. The sequenced fragment ends 3 residues before the CDR3 boundary, so the rest is inferred from the germline J gene. V is TRBV4-2 and J is TRBJ1-1; TRBD1 agrees at 8 bases. The V gene's germline CDR1 is LGHNA and CDR2 YNFKEQ. The CDR3 is made up of 14 amino acids. CDR3 DNA, as far as it was read: TGCGCCAGCAGCTCCTACTGGGGGACAGGAGAA. The encoded protein is CASSSYWGTGE. The whole CDR3 protein is CASSSYWGTGEAFF.

Details on this clone: The sequenced fragment ends 3 residues before the CDR3 boundary, so the rest is inferred from the germline J gene. The J gene is TRBJ2-5, the V gene TRBV2, with D perhaps matching TRBD2 (5 bases). The CDR3 covers 14 residues. Trimming pared 6 bases from V and 5 bases from J, leaving 16 bases between. CDR1 and CDR2 from the germline V gene are SNHLY and FYNNEI. CDR3 region: CASRADSTRETQYF. The sequenced CDR3 bases are TGTGCCAGCAGGGCGGACTCGACTCGGGAGACC.

To note about this clone: The read halts 3 residues ahead of the CDR3 end, with the missing end drawn from the germline J gene. This rearrangement joins TRBV20-1 to TRBJ2-1; D is possibly TRBD2 (6 bases). The CDR3 runs 16 residues. Trimming took off 3 bases at V and 1 base at J, with 16 bases between the two ends. Germline V gene lookup returns CDR1 DFQATT and CDR2 SNEGSKA (reference sequence). CDR3 DNA, as far as it was read: TGCAGTGCTAGTTCAACGGAGGGCCGTTCCTACAATGAG. Its protein is CSASSTEGRSYNE. The whole CDR3 region reads CSASSTEGRSYNEQFF.

Details on this clone: Sequencing ends 3 residues short of the CDR3 end; the germline J gene provides the rest. V is TRBV15 and J is TRBJ2-2; D may be TRBD1 (6 bases). The V gene's germline CDR1 is LNHNV and CDR2 YYDKDF (reference sequence). The CDR3 totals 14 residues. V lost 4 bases to trimming and J lost 6 bases, with 12 bases between them. The CDR3 loop reads CATSTQGMAGELFF. The sequenced CDR3 bases are TGTGCCACCAGCACTCAGGGGATGGCCGGGGAG. Drawing the rest from reference TRBV15 and TRBJ2-2, the complete variable domain is DAMVIQNPRYQVTQFGKPVTLSCSQTLNHNVMYWYQQKSSQAPKLLFHYYDKDFNNEADTPDNFQSRRPNTSFCFLDIRSPGLGDTAMYLCATSTQGMAGELFFGEGSRLTVL.

Note on this clone: The missing CDR3 end, 3 residues past where the read stops, is filled in from the germline J gene. The chain joins TRBV20-1 to TRBJ2-5; possible D gene TRBD2, 6 bases. This CDR3 comprises 11 residues. Germline V gene lookup returns CDR1 DFQATT and CDR2 SNEGSKA (reference sequence). CDR3 sequence reads: CSAPGTDTQYF. The sequenced CDR3 bases are TGCAGTGCGCCCGGGACTGATACC.

Regarding this clone: With the read ending 3 residues before the CDR3 end, the germline J gene is used to fill in that end. V and J are TRBV6-4 and TRBJ1-5; D uncertain. Between the trimmed V and J ends, which lost 4 bases and 5 bases, there was a span of 18 bases. CDR3 length: 16 amino acids. CDR1 is MRHNA and CDR2 is SNTAGT in the germline V gene. The sequenced CDR3 bases are TGTGCCAGCAGTGTCTTCCCAGTTTTTACGTATCAGCCC. As protein: CASSVFPVFTYQP. The whole CDR3 protein reads CASSVFPVFTYQPQHF.

A note on this clone: Read data end 3 residues before the CDR3 end; the end is taken from the germline J gene. The rearrangement joins TRBV2 to TRBJ2-7; TRBD1 agrees at 8 bases. CDR1 is SNHLY and CDR2 is FYNNEI in the germline V gene. This CDR3 is built from 13 residues. Trimming removed 10 bases from V and 3 bases from J; junction bases left unmatched: 8. This chain's CDR3 is CATTGQDGYEQYF. CDR3 DNA (partial): TGTGCCACCACGGGACAGGACGGCTACGAG.

In regard to this clone: The read comes to an end 3 residues before the CDR3 does, leaving the germline J gene to fill in the end. The chain links TRBV19 to TRBJ1-2, with D tentatively TRBD1 (6 bases). The CDR3 is 16 residues long. V lost 5 bases, J lost 2 bases, and 18 bases lay in between. Germline values: CDR1 LNHDA, CDR2 SQIVND (reference sequence). CDR3 amino acids: CASSPHRRQENYGYTF. Incomplete CDR3 DNA: TGTGCCAGTAGTCCTCACAGGCGACAGGAAAACTATGGC.

The DNA read from the CDR3 is TGTGCCAGCAGCTTAGGGCCAATCGGGAATCAGCCC. This codes for CASSLGPIGNQP. The complete CDR3 protein is CASSLGPIGNQPQHF. The chain joins TRBV7-2 to TRBJ1-5; D gene uncertain. The CDR3 extends 3 residues past the end of the read, so its final part is completed from the germline J gene. CDR3 size: 15 residues. Deletions cut 1 base from V and 4 bases from J, with 11 bases between. From germline, CDR1 is SGHTA and CDR2 FQGNSA.

On this clone itself: The sequence runs out 3 residues before the end of the CDR3; the remainder is reconstructed from the germline J gene. The chain has TRBV18 and TRBJ1-6; 7 bases are a match to TRBD1. The CDR3 extends over 13 amino acids. The germline V gene has CDR1 KGHSH and CDR2 LQKENI. V lost 4 bases, J lost 10 bases, and 4 bases stayed unmatched. The chain's CDR3 is CASSQTGDSPLHF. The DNA read from the CDR3 is TGTGCCAGCTCACAAACAGGGGACTCACCC.

Remarks on this clone: Read data end 3 residues before the CDR3 end; the end is taken from the germline J gene. The chain carries TRBV19 and TRBJ1-1, with TRBD1 as a possible D gene (6 bases). Trimming removed 5 bases from V and 5 bases from J, with 18 bases in between. CDR1 and CDR2 (germline): LNHDA, SQIVND (reference sequence). The CDR3 has 15 residues. The CDR3 spells CASSWGHHGGTEAFF. The DNA read from the CDR3 is TGTGCCAGTAGTTGGGGACACCATGGGGGAACTGAA.

A remark on this clone: From the germline J gene comes the end of the CDR3, since the read stops 3 residues before it. This sequence joins TRBV7-6 and TRBJ2-4; D tentatively reads TRBD1 or TRBD2 (5 bases each). Germline V lookup: CDR1 SGHVS, CDR2 FNYEAQ. This CDR3 has 15 residues. CDR3 amino acids: CASSPSRGYEDGQYF. Partial CDR3 DNA: TGTGCCAGCAGCCCATCGAGGGGATACGAGGATGGT.

Concerning this clone: The CDR3 end falls 3 residues outside the read, so it is completed with the germline J gene. This rearrangement joins TRBV7-9 to TRBJ1-1; the D is unclear. The CDR3 covers 12 residues. The germline gives CDR1 SEHNR, CDR2 FQNEAQ (reference sequence). The CDR3 DNA, read in part, is TGTGCCAGCAGCTATGGCACAGAAAAA. Translating it yields CASSYGTEK. The whole CDR3 sequence is CASSYGTEKAFF. The variable domain in full, completed from reference TRBV7-9 and TRBJ1-1, reads DTGVSQNPRHKITKRGQNVTFRCDPISEHNRLYWYRQTLGQGPEFLTYFQNEAQLEKSRLLSDRFSAERPKGSFSTLEIQRTEQGDSAMYLCASSYGTEKAFFGQGTRLTVV.

Details on this clone: The CDR3 extends 3 residues past the end of the read, so its final part is completed from the germline J gene. The same CDR3 also results from other DNA sequences found in this sample. This chain joins TRBV19 and TRBJ2-1, with D perhaps given as TRBD1 or TRBD2 (5 bases each). CDR1 and CDR2 from the germline V gene are LNHDA and SQIVND (reference sequence). Trimming pared 5 bases from V and 7 bases from J, leaving 12 bases between. The CDR3 spans 13 residues. The CDR3 sequence is CASSYTEGNEQFF. The part of the CDR3 DNA that was read is TGTGCCAGTAGTTATACTGAGGGGAATGAG.

On this clone itself: The read terminates 3 residues ahead of where the CDR3 ends, so the germline J gene completes it. The chain joins TRBV19 to TRBJ1-2, with D perhaps TRBD1 (6 bases). The V and J ends lost 6 bases and 0 bases respectively, with 11 bases between them. Germline V gene lookup returns CDR1 LNHDA and CDR2 SQIVND (reference sequence). This CDR3 comprises 14 residues. CDR3 sequence: CASSLQGANYGYTF. The CDR3 bases that were read are TGTGCCAGTAGCCTACAGGGAGCTAACTATGGC.